This T cell receptor (beta chain) was sequenced for a study of vaccination effects on CD4 cells after COVID-19. CDR3 length: 13 residues. The germline gives CDR1 SGHRS, CDR2 YFSETQ. V gave up 5 bases and J gave up 2 bases, with 10 bases separating them. As to this clone: Its antigen remains unidentified.

Antigen-specific CD4+ T cells were expanded with viral peptide pools in the ViraFEST assay before sequencing. It was after approximately 10 days of culture that CD4+ T cells were isolated. Nucleocapsid antibody tests were negative, and the vaccine recipients had no prior SARS-CoV-2 infection. Profiling relied on immunoSEQ multiplex PCR, and the TCRdb table lists in-frame clones only, not all of them. In the table there are tens of thousands of clones, around 77% of which are singletons. The sample in question was CD4+ T cells from PBMCs cultured with HCoV-NL63 spike peptides, obtained before COVID-19 vaccination. V gene TRBV5-1 combines with J gene TRBJ1-1; D gene ambiguous. The clonotype comes from a human donor who received a COVID-19 vaccine. CDR3 bases: TGCGCCAGCAGACCTGACGGAAACACTGAAGCTTTCTTT. Translated: CASRPDGNTEAFF.